This entry lists 8 T cell receptor beta chains sequenced from one sample in a study of spatial heterogeneity in lung cancer. Study-level points and caveats: For expanded intratumoral alpha and beta TCRs, counts tracked tumor mutation counts.

These TCRs are of unknown antigen specificity. Time point noted: sample taken at primary tumor resection. TCRdb passed the 5' RACE reads through MiXCR, listing each CDR3 protein once. The sample yields 7,000 to 8,000 distinct CDR3 sequences, approximately 8% seen once. The material sequenced was lung tumor tissue, taken at surgery. These receptors all come from a male donor with early-stage non-small cell lung cancer.

By sample fraction, this clonotype is medium-sized. The chain carries TRBV30 and TRBJ2-1; no firm D call. The CDR3 covers 15 residues. CDR1 and CDR2 (germline): GTSNPN, SVGIG (reference sequence). Deletions cut 0 bases from V and 0 bases from J, with 9 bases between. The CDR3 reads CAWSVLSSSYNEQFF. CDR3 coding DNA: TGTGCCTGGAGTGTACTCAGTAGCTCCTACAATGAGCAGTTCTTC.

This clonotype is medium-sized in the sample. DNA of the CDR3: TGTGCCAGCAGTGTTCAAGAGACCCAGTACTTC. Protein: CASSVQETQYF. The chain uses TRBV12-3 or TRBV12-4 and TRBJ2-5, with D unresolved. Trimming cost V 5 bases and J 2 bases, with 3 bases left between them. The CDR3 spans 11 residues.

Judged by abundance, this clonotype is medium-sized. The chain joins TRBV27 to TRBJ2-1; D possibly corresponds to TRBD2 (5 bases). Germline values: CDR1 MNHEY, CDR2 SMNVEV (reference sequence). V shed 2 bases and J shed 6 bases, with 8 bases lying between them. The CDR3 totals 13 residues. The CDR3 region is CASSLRTLNEQFF. In DNA, the CDR3 is TGTGCCAGCAGTTTAAGGACTCTCAATGAGCAGTTCTTC.

By frequency in the sample, this clonotype is medium-sized. The chain is built from TRBV20-1 and TRBJ2-1; no reliable D call. The germline V gene has CDR1 DFQATT and CDR2 SNEGSKA (reference sequence). The CDR3 sequence is 16 residues long. V lost 5 bases, J lost 0 bases, and 17 bases lay in between. For the CDR3, the DNA is TGCAGTGCTTACTACCGACTGGGAAGCTCCTACAATGAGCAGTTCTTC. Translated, it gives CSAYYRLGSSYNEQFF.

By frequency in the sample, this clonotype is medium-sized. CDR3 nucleotides: TGCGCCAGCAGCTCCACATTGACAGACGAGCAGTACTTC. Protein sequence: CASSSTLTDEQYF. The J gene is TRBJ2-7, the V gene TRBV5-1, with D possibly being TRBD1 (5 bases). The CDR3 consists of 13 residues. Germline V gives CDR1 SGHRS, CDR2 YFSETQ. Trimming removed 3 bases from V and 5 bases from J, with 12 bases in between.

This clonotype was detected ten times or more. The V gene is TRBV7-7, the J gene TRBJ2-6; D is perhaps TRBD1 (6 bases). This CDR3 spans 16 amino acids. Per the germline V gene, CDR1 is SSHAT and CDR2 is FNYEAQ (reference sequence). Trimming stripped 5 bases from V and 4 bases from J, with 15 bases between. CDR3 protein: CASSPGQGTGANVLTF. The CDR3 DNA reads TGTGCCAGCAGCCCAGGCCAGGGGACCGGGGCCAACGTCCTGACTTTC.

By share, this clonotype ranks as medium-sized (0.01 to 0.1%). The genes are TRBV28 and TRBJ2-5; a possible D gene is TRBD2 (7 bases). Germline V gives CDR1 MDHEN, CDR2 SYDVKM. V was shortened by 5 bases and J by 5 bases, with 15 bases between the two germline ends. The CDR3 totals 14 residues. This CDR3 reads CASSLGGDPETQYF. Written as DNA, the CDR3 is TGTGCCAGCAGTCTAGGGGGGGATCCGGAGACCCAGTACTTC.

Within the sample, this clonotype is medium-sized. The chain has TRBV15 and TRBJ2-5; D possibly corresponds to TRBD2 (6 bases). CDR3 size: 13 residues. In germline, CDR1 is LNHNV, CDR2 YYDKDF (reference sequence). Trimming shortened V by 6 bases and J by 4 bases, and 12 bases separated the two germline ends. CDR3 protein: CATSPQGGETQYF. The CDR3 DNA follows: TGTGCCACCAGTCCGCAGGGAGGAGAGACCCAGTACTTC.